Each of the 23 T cell receptor beta chains below was sequenced from the same sample in a study of shared clonotypes between healthy human individuals. Some clones are missing from TCRdb's copy, which holds only in-frame ones; the method was immunoSEQ multiplex PCR. The sample holds about 2.3 million clones; over 85% are singletons and the top ten take under 0.45%. Sequenced sample: naive CD4+ T cells from PBMCs. The subset was: CD45RA+ positively selected. The receptors were sampled from a man younger than 35 in good health. Some clones in this sample may be carry-over from other donors' samples.

The chain couples TRBV14 to TRBJ2-2, with D uncertain. Germline CDR1 SGHDN, CDR2 FVKESK. V lost 1 base and J 6 bases, leaving 6 bases between the germline ends. The CDR3 is 13 residues long. CDR3 sequence reads: CASSQVSSGELFF. In DNA form, the CDR3 reads TGTGCCAGCAGCCAAGTTAGTTCCGGGGAGCTGTTTTTT.

The chain has TRBV5-1 and TRBJ2-7, with 9 bases fitting TRBD1. This CDR3 spans 17 amino acids. Per the germline V gene, CDR1 is SGHRS and CDR2 is YFSETQ. J was trimmed by 2 bases and V by 0 bases; bases with no gene match: 9. This chain's CDR3 is CASSLAGGQGRAYEQYF. Written as DNA, the CDR3 is TGCGCCAGCAGCTTGGCCGGGGGACAGGGTAGAGCCTACGAGCAGTACTTC.

V and J are TRBV11-2 and TRBJ1-1; TRBD1 agrees at 7 bases. After removal of 3 bases from V and 10 bases from J, the junction contained 5 bases not matched to a gene. Germline CDR1 is SGHAT and CDR2 is FQNNGV. The CDR3 runs 12 residues. CDR3 loop: CASSFNPGGAFF. In nucleotides, the CDR3 is TGTGCCAGCAGCTTTAATCCAGGGGGAGCTTTCTTT. The entire variable domain, with the rest obtained from reference TRBV11-2 and TRBJ1-1, is as follows: EAGVAQSPRYKIIEKRQSVAFWCNPISGHATLYWYQQILGQGPKLLIQFQNNGVVDDSQLPKDRFSAERLKGVDSTLKIQPAKLEDSAVYLCASSFNPGGAFFGQGTRLTVV.

This clone has a handful of counts. This chain links TRBV1 with TRBJ1-4. TRBV1 is shown as a pseudogene. The CDR3 runs 11 residues. CDR3 sequence: CTSSSSGKLFF. The CDR3 DNA reads TGCACCAGCTCCTCGTCTGGAAAACTGTTTTTT.

The chain uses TRBV5-1 and TRBJ1-4; the D is unclear. The V end lost 3 bases, the J end lost 8 bases, and 14 bases lay between the germline ends. This CDR3 is 14 amino acids long. The germline gives CDR1 SGHRS, CDR2 YFSETQ. CDR3 DNA: TGCGCCAGCAGCTCGGCCACGGGCGGGGAAAAACTGTTTTTT. This translates into CASSSATGGEKLFF.

V gene TRBV5-1 combines with J gene TRBJ2-5, with 9 bases aligning to TRBD1. The V gene end was trimmed by 2 bases and the J gene end by 0 bases; junction bases not matched to a gene: 8. The CDR3 is 17 amino acids. Germline V gives CDR1 SGHRS, CDR2 YFSETQ. The CDR3 is CASSFPITGGNQETQYF. CDR3 bases: TGCGCCAGCAGCTTTCCGATAACAGGGGGCAACCAAGAGACCCAGTACTTC.

This chain links TRBV28 with TRBJ2-7; 9 bases map to TRBD2. CDR3 size: 14 residues. The V gene end was trimmed by 7 bases and the J gene end by 4 bases; junction bases not matched to a gene: 8. Germline V lookup: CDR1 MDHEN, CDR2 SYDVKM. The CDR3 DNA reads as TGTGCCAGCAAAACGGGACTAGCAGGGTACGAGCAGTACTTC. This translates into CASKTGLAGYEQYF.

The chain links TRBV4-2 to TRBJ2-1, with 11 nucleotides matching TRBD2. This CDR3 region has 18 residues. CDR1 and CDR2 from the germline V gene are LGHNA and YNFKEQ. Trimming took 1 base from V and 6 from J; bases not matched to a gene: 11. The CDR3 nucleotides are TGTGCCAGCAGCCAAGTCACTAGCGGGAGCCGAAGGGCCAATGAGCAGTTCTTC. It specifies CASSQVTSGSRRANEQFF.

The chain recombines TRBV18 with TRBJ2-7; 8 nucleotides agree with TRBD2. The ends lost 4 bases at V and 4 bases at J; junction bases unmatched: 15. The CDR3 consists of 17 residues. Germline CDR1 KGHSH, CDR2 LQKENI. The CDR3 DNA is TGTGCCAGCTCACAATTAATCGGGGTAGCGGGAATTTACGAGCAGTACTTC. Translated, it gives CASSQLIGVAGIYEQYF.

This rearrangement joins TRBV19 to TRBJ2-7; a weak D match, TRBD1 (6 bases). CDR1 is LNHDA and CDR2 is SQIVND in the germline V gene (reference sequence). CDR3 size: 15 residues. Trimming took 5 bases from V and 4 from J, leaving 18 bases between them. Written as DNA, the CDR3 is TGTGCCAGTAGTCTTGGGACACTTCTCGGATACGAGCAGTACTTC. This sequence encodes CASSLGTLLGYEQYF.

V usage is TRBV11-2 and J usage is TRBJ1-2; 10 nucleotides match TRBD1. The CDR3 extends over 15 amino acids. CDR1 and CDR2 (germline): SGHAT, FQNNGV. Losses at the gene ends were 1 base for V and 7 bases for J; bases not matched to a gene: 6. The CDR3 DNA reads as TGTGCCAGCAGCTTAGCTGCGGGACAGGGGCCTGGCTACACCTTC. It is translated as CASSLAAGQGPGYTF.

The rearrangement uses TRBV6-1 and TRBJ1-5, with 7 bases fitting TRBD1. Germline V gene data show CDR1 as MNHNS and CDR2 as SASEGT. Losses at the gene ends were 7 bases for V and 2 bases for J; bases not matched to a gene: 8. This CDR3 spans 15 amino acids. CDR3 protein: CASNRQGGGNQPQHF. In DNA, the CDR3 is TGTGCCAGCAACAGGCAGGGGGGAGGCAATCAGCCCCAGCATTTT.

The J gene is TRBJ1-1, the V gene TRBV28; 8 bases are a match to TRBD1. The CDR3 has 15 amino acids. Germline V CDR1 and CDR2: MDHEN, SYDVKM. V shed 5 bases, J shed 7 bases, and the junction held 12 bases outside the gene matches. The CDR3 reads CASSAVGQGRVEAFF. In DNA form, the CDR3 reads TGTGCCAGCAGTGCGGTCGGACAGGGTAGGGTTGAAGCTTTCTTT.

This clone was detected only once. The chain carries TRBV28 and TRBJ1-2; D uncertain. Trimming took 7 bases from V and 8 from J, leaving 20 bases between them. The CDR3 totals 14 residues. Germline values: CDR1 MDHEN, CDR2 SYDVKM. In nucleotides, the CDR3 is TGTGCCAGCAATACCCATCCGTCGAGTGGGGGCTACACCTTC. This gives the protein CASNTHPSSGGYTF.

This chain uses TRBV7-9 with TRBJ2-1; the match to TRBD2 covers 11 bases. Germline V CDR1 and CDR2: SEHNR, FQNEAQ (reference sequence). The CDR3 contains 17 residues. Trimming removed 1 base from V and 8 bases from J; junction bases left unmatched: 10. CDR3 in amino acids: CASSLGLPSGRFHEQFF. The CDR3 bases are TGTGCCAGCAGCTTAGGCCTACCTAGCGGGAGGTTCCATGAGCAGTTCTTC.

V and J are TRBV4-3 and TRBJ2-1; 7 bases map to TRBD2. The CDR3 spans 15 residues. The ends lost 4 bases at V and 4 bases at J; junction bases unmatched: 7. CDR1 is LGHNA, CDR2 YSLEER, per germline. CDR3 protein: CASSPARGSYNEQFF. CDR3 nucleotide sequence: TGCGCCAGCAGCCCCGCTCGCGGGAGTTACAATGAGCAGTTCTTC.

The chain employs TRBV4-2 and TRBJ1-2, with D possibly TRBD1 on 6 matching bases. The CDR3 has 17 residues. Looked up from germline, CDR1 is LGHNA and CDR2 is YNFKEQ. Trimming removed 0 bases from V and 6 bases from J, with 20 bases in between. CDR3 loop: CASSQDPQGRGRNGYTF. The DNA of the CDR3 is TGTGCCAGCAGCCAAGATCCTCAGGGAAGGGGGAGGAATGGCTACACCTTC.

This chain uses TRBV11-2 with TRBJ2-2; 8 nucleotides match TRBD2. Germline V gene lookup returns CDR1 SGHAT and CDR2 FQNNGV. The V gene end was trimmed by 0 bases and the J gene end by 0 bases; junction bases not matched to a gene: 9. This CDR3 comprises 19 residues. The CDR3 loop is CASSLDLGLAGSNTGELFF. In nucleotides, the CDR3 is TGTGCCAGCAGCTTAGACTTAGGTCTAGCGGGTTCGAACACCGGGGAGCTGTTTTTT.

The chain has TRBV5-1 and TRBJ2-5; 7 nucleotides agree with TRBD2. The ends lost 0 bases at V and 5 bases at J; junction bases unmatched: 4. The CDR3 has 14 residues. CDR1 is SGHRS, CDR2 YFSETQ, per germline. The CDR3 loop reads CASSLVPRGETQYF. DNA of the CDR3: TGCGCCAGCAGCTTGGTTCCGCGGGGGGAGACCCAGTACTTC.

Written as DNA, the CDR3 is TGTGCCAGCAGCCACGGTGGACTGGGCTATGGCTACACCTTC. This gives the protein CASSHGGLGYGYTF. This sequence joins TRBV14 and TRBJ1-2; D is uncertain. Germline V lookup: CDR1 SGHDN, CDR2 FVKESK. V was shortened by 3 bases and J by 4 bases, with 12 bases between the two germline ends. CDR3 length: 14 residues.

The chain recombines TRBV6-5 with TRBJ2-7, with 7 positions matching TRBD2. CDR1 MNHEY and CDR2 SVGAGI come from the germline V gene. Trimming at V came to 5 bases and at J to 6 bases, leaving 13 bases not matched to a gene. The CDR3 is 15 amino acids. CDR3 amino acids: CASSPGGRALGEQYF. The CDR3 DNA follows: TGTGCCAGCAGTCCCGGGGGGAGGGCCTTGGGCGAGCAGTACTTC.

The chain uses TRBV11-1 and TRBJ2-6, with D tentatively TRBD1 or TRBD2 (6 bases each). In germline, CDR1 is SGHAT, CDR2 FQDESV (reference sequence). The CDR3 extends over 19 amino acids. V was pared by 5 bases and J by 0 bases, with 20 bases between. The CDR3 loop reads CASSPPGGRGGSGANVLTF. Written as DNA, the CDR3 is TGTGCCAGCAGCCCTCCGGGCGGCAGGGGAGGCTCTGGGGCCAACGTCCTGACTTTC.

The rearrangement links TRBV4-3 to TRBJ2-5, with TRBD2 as a possible D gene (6 bases). Germline-derived CDR1 and CDR2 are LGHNA and YSLEER. CDR3 length: 15 residues. Trimming cost V 4 bases and J 5 bases, with 17 bases left between them. In nucleotides, the CDR3 is TGCGCCAGCAGCCTAGCGGTTAATGAGAGGGAGACCCAGTACTTC. Its protein is CASSLAVNERETQYF.